This record covers a single T cell receptor (beta chain). Sequenced by immunoSEQ multiplex PCR; TCRdb stores in-frame clones only, minus some. This table has 220,000 or so clones, 85% to 90% appearing once. This specimen comes from a study of blood T cell repertoires in COVID-19. About the research overall: Sources were T cells, B-cell-depleted T cells, or PBMCs; the material itself was cDNA or gDNA.

Germline values: CDR1 SGHAT, CDR2 FQNNGV. The V end was cut by 5 bases, the J end by 2 bases, with 15 bases between. This CDR3 spans 15 amino acids. This sequence originates from a man aged 50 to 60 who had been exposed to COVID-19. The chain joins TRBV11-2 to TRBJ1-2, with D tentatively TRBD1 (6 bases). The sample consisted of PBMCs or T cells enriched from blood (not recorded which). The CDR3 protein is CASSPGGTGNYGYTF. The CDR3 bases are TGTGCCAGCAGCCCGGGTGGTACAGGGAACTATGGCTACACCTTC.